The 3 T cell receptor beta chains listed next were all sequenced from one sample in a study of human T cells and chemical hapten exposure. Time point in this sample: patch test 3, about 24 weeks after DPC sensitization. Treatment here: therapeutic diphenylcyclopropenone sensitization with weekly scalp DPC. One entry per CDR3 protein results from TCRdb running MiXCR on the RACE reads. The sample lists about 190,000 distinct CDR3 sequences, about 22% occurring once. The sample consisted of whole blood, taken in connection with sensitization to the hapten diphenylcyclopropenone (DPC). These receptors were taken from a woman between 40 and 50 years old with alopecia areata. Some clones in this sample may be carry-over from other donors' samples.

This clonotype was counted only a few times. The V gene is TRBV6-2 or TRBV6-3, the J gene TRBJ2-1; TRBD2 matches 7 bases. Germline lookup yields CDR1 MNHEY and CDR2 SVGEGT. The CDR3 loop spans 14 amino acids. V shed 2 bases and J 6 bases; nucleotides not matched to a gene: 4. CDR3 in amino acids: CASSYMVAGNEQFF. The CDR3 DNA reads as TGTGCCAGCAGTTACATGGTAGCGGGCAATGAGCAGTTCTTC.

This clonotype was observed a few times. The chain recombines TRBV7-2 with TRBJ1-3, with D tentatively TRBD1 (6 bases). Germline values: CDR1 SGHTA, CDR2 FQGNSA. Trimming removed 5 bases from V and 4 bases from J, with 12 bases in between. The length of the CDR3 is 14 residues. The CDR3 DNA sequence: TGTGCCAGCAGCGCGGACAGCCTCGGAAACACCATATATTTT. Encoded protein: CASSADSLGNTIYF. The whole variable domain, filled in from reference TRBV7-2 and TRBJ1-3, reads GAGVSQSPSNKVTEKGKDVELRCDPISGHTALYWYRQSLGQGLEFLIYFQGNSAPDKSGLPSDRFSAERTGGSVSTLTIQRTQQEDSAVYLCASSADSLGNTIYFGEGSWLTVV.

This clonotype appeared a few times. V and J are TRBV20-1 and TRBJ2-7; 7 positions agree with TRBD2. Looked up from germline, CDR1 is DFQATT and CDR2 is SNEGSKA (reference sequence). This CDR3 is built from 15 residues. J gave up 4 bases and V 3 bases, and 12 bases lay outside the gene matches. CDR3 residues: CSARILWQGLYEQYF. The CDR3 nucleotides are TGCAGTGCTAGGATTTTGTGGCAGGGACTATACGAGCAGTACTTC.